These T cell receptor beta chains were read from a single sample in a study of blood T cell repertoires in COVID-19. Generated by immunoSEQ multiplex PCR, the TCRdb table keeps only in-frame clones and is missing some. The sample carries roughly 250,000 clones, 88% recorded once. Sequencing input: peripheral blood. These receptors came from a middle-aged woman who had recovered from COVID-19. The CDR3 runs from the conserved cysteine through the conserved F or W. D genes are given only for firm matches. The size field is filled for only some rows; it gives once, few, many or a size class.

j_call: TRBJ1-4
v_call: TRBV5-6
clone_size: NA
d_call: NA
cdr3_aa: CASSSPDNEKLFF
cdr3_nt: TGTGCCAGCAGTAGCCCGGATAATGAAAAACTGTTTTTT

j_call: TRBJ2-3
v_call: TRBV5-1
clone_size: once
d_call: TRBD2
cdr3_aa: CASSLAGGGAKLDTQYF
cdr3_nt: TGCGCCAGCAGCTTGGCTGGCGGGGGGGCAAAATTAGATACGCAGTATTTT

j_call: TRBJ2-3
v_call: TRBV9
clone_size: NA
d_call: NA
cdr3_aa: CASSVDAGLTDTQYF
cdr3_nt: TGTGCCAGCAGCGTAGATGCGGGCCTCACAGATACGCAGTATTTT

j_call: TRBJ2-3
v_call: TRBV7-2
clone_size: NA
d_call: NA
cdr3_aa: CASSASSTDTQYF
cdr3_nt: TGTGCCAGCAGTGCGTCTAGCACAGATACGCAGTATTTT

j_call: TRBJ2-5
v_call: TRBV6-2/TRBV6-3
clone_size: NA
d_call: TRBD2
cdr3_aa: CASSSGLLETQYF
cdr3_nt: TGTGCCAGCAGTTCGGGACTACTGGAGACCCAGTACTTC

j_call: TRBJ2-1
v_call: TRBV11-2
clone_size: NA
d_call: TRBD2
cdr3_aa: CASSLRTSGGNNEQFF
cdr3_nt: TGTGCCAGCAGCCTAAGGACTAGCGGGGGGAACAATGAGCAGTTCTTC

j_call: TRBJ2-7
v_call: TRBV5-1
clone_size: NA
d_call: NA
cdr3_aa: CASQGSPGSSYEQYF
cdr3_nt: TGCGCCAGCCAGGGGTCACCAGGAAGCTCCTACGAGCAGTACTTC

j_call: TRBJ2-3
v_call: TRBV2
clone_size: NA
d_call: TRBD2
cdr3_aa: CASSEALLAGLTDTQYF
cdr3_nt: TGTGCCAGCAGTGAGGCTCTTCTAGCGGGACTCACAGATACGCAGTATTTT

j_call: TRBJ1-6
v_call: TRBV6-2/TRBV6-3
clone_size: NA
d_call: NA
cdr3_aa: CASSQTGYNSPLHF
cdr3_nt: TGTGCCAGCAGCCAAACAGGGTACAATTCACCCCTCCACTTT

j_call: TRBJ1-3
v_call: TRBV28
clone_size: NA
d_call: NA
cdr3_aa: CASSEGLSSGNTIYF
cdr3_nt: TGTGCCAGCAGCGAGGGACTCAGTTCTGGAAACACCATATATTTT

j_call: TRBJ1-5
v_call: TRBV28
clone_size: NA
d_call: NA
cdr3_aa: CASSLSFGQGSQPQHF
cdr3_nt: TGTGCCAGCAGTTTATCGTTTGGTCAGGGGAGTCAGCCCCAGCATTTT

j_call: TRBJ2-3
v_call: TRBV7-2
clone_size: NA
d_call: NA
cdr3_aa: CASSLATSNGWDTQYF
cdr3_nt: TGTGCCAGCAGCTTAGCGACTTCTAATGGGTGGGATACGCAGTATTTT

j_call: TRBJ2-7
v_call: TRBV18
clone_size: NA
d_call: TRBD2
cdr3_aa: CASSLPGTISYEQYF
cdr3_nt: TGTGCCAGCTCACTTCCCGGGACTATCTCCTACGAGCAGTACTTC

j_call: TRBJ2-5
v_call: TRBV18
clone_size: NA
d_call: NA
cdr3_aa: CASSPGGGWETQYF
cdr3_nt: TGTGCCAGCTCCCCTGGGGGAGGCTGGGAGACCCAGTACTTC

j_call: TRBJ1-2
v_call: TRBV30
clone_size: NA
d_call: TRBD1
cdr3_aa: CAWIGGQGRGYGYTF
cdr3_nt: TGTGCCTGGATCGGCGGACAGGGACGAGGCTATGGCTACACCTTC

j_call: TRBJ1-6
v_call: TRBV27
clone_size: NA
d_call: TRBD1
cdr3_aa: CASRPGDRYNSPLHF
cdr3_nt: TGTGCCAGCAGGCCGGGGGACAGGTATAATTCACCCCTCCACTTT

j_call: TRBJ2-3
v_call: TRBV3-1/TRBV3-2
clone_size: NA
d_call: TRBD2
cdr3_aa: CASSSRLAGGPDTQYF
cdr3_nt: TGTGCCAGCAGCTCCCGACTAGCGGGGGGGCCAGATACGCAGTATTTT

j_call: TRBJ2-7
v_call: TRBV28
clone_size: NA
d_call: TRBD1
cdr3_aa: CASSFNRGLSYEQYF
cdr3_nt: TGTGCCAGCAGTTTCAACAGGGGCCTCTCCTACGAGCAGTACTTC

j_call: TRBJ2-1
v_call: TRBV5-4
clone_size: NA
d_call: TRBD2
cdr3_aa: CASSIGLAGASNEQFF
cdr3_nt: TGTGCCAGCAGCATCGGACTAGCGGGAGCCTCCAATGAGCAGTTCTTC

j_call: TRBJ2-3
v_call: TRBV9
clone_size: NA
d_call: TRBD1
cdr3_aa: CASSQIDRALDTQYF
cdr3_nt: TGTGCCAGCAGCCAGATAGACAGGGCGTTAGATACGCAGTATTTT

j_call: TRBJ2-5
v_call: TRBV7-9
clone_size: NA
d_call: NA
cdr3_aa: CASSLGWVQGKETQYF
cdr3_nt: TGTGCCAGCAGCTTGGGGTGGGTTCAGGGGAAGGAGACCCAGTACTTC

j_call: TRBJ1-4
v_call: TRBV28
clone_size: NA
d_call: NA
cdr3_aa: CASSNGQTGSNEKLFF
cdr3_nt: TGTGCCAGCAGCAATGGACAGACGGGTTCTAATGAAAAACTGTTTTTT

j_call: TRBJ2-7
v_call: TRBV6-2/TRBV6-3
clone_size: NA
d_call: TRBD1
cdr3_aa: CASSFRDRDEQYF
cdr3_nt: TGTGCCAGCAGTTTCCGGGACAGAGACGAGCAGTACTTC

j_call: TRBJ2-3
v_call: TRBV27
clone_size: NA
d_call: TRBD1
cdr3_aa: CASHRQGPTDTQYF
cdr3_nt: TGTGCCAGCCACCGACAGGGGCCAACAGATACGCAGTATTTT

j_call: TRBJ2-3
v_call: TRBV27
clone_size: NA
d_call: NA
cdr3_aa: CASSLEYSTDTQYF
cdr3_nt: TGTGCCAGCAGTTTAGAGTATAGCACAGATACGCAGTATTTT

j_call: TRBJ2-1
v_call: TRBV30
clone_size: NA
d_call: TRBD2
cdr3_aa: CAWRKLAGGPFEQFF
cdr3_nt: TGTGCCTGGAGAAAACTAGCGGGGGGGCCTTTTGAGCAGTTCTTC

j_call: TRBJ2-7
v_call: TRBV7-2
clone_size: NA
d_call: NA
cdr3_aa: CASSLESGGSYEQYF
cdr3_nt: TGTGCCAGCAGCTTAGAGTCCGGCGGCTCCTACGAGCAGTACTTC

j_call: TRBJ1-1
v_call: TRBV6-5
clone_size: NA
d_call: NA
cdr3_aa: CASSYIAGTRNTEAFF
cdr3_nt: TGTGCCAGCAGTTACATAGCGGGGACCAGGAACACTGAAGCTTTCTTT

j_call: TRBJ2-7
v_call: TRBV7-2
clone_size: NA
d_call: TRBD2
cdr3_aa: CASSRRVAGAYEQYF
cdr3_nt: TGTGCCAGCAGCCGGAGGGTAGCGGGGGCCTACGAGCAGTACTTC

j_call: TRBJ2-3
v_call: TRBV7-2
clone_size: NA
d_call: TRBD2
cdr3_aa: CASSLDLSRGGADTQYF
cdr3_nt: TGTGCCAGCAGCTTAGATCTATCGCGGGGGGGCGCAGATACGCAGTATTTT

j_call: TRBJ2-7
v_call: TRBV3-1/TRBV3-2
clone_size: NA
d_call: TRBD2
cdr3_aa: CASSQDRQRGVKTYEQYF
cdr3_nt: TGTGCCAGCAGCCAAGATCGGCAGCGGGGGGTAAAAACCTACGAGCAGTACTTC

j_call: TRBJ2-2
v_call: TRBV27
clone_size: NA
d_call: TRBD1
cdr3_aa: CASSPRTGSTGELFF
cdr3_nt: TGTGCCAGCAGTCCCAGGACAGGGTCCACCGGGGAGCTGTTTTTT

j_call: TRBJ2-1
v_call: TRBV19
clone_size: NA
d_call: NA
cdr3_aa: CAREGNEQFF
cdr3_nt: TGTGCCAGGGAGGGCAATGAGCAGTTCTTC

j_call: TRBJ1-4
v_call: TRBV21-1
clone_size: NA
d_call: NA
cdr3_aa: CASSPTPGLVREKLFF
cdr3_nt: TGTGCCAGCAGCCCAACCCCCGGACTGGTTCGGGAAAAACTGTTTTTT

j_call: TRBJ1-1
v_call: TRBV11-3
clone_size: NA
d_call: NA
cdr3_aa: CASSLGGALNTEAFF
cdr3_nt: TGTGCCAGCAGCTTGGGAGGGGCACTAAACACTGAAGCTTTCTTT

j_call: TRBJ2-3
v_call: TRBV24-1
clone_size: NA
d_call: NA
cdr3_aa: CATNSGSTDTQYF
cdr3_nt: TGTGCCACCAATTCGGGGAGCACAGATACGCAGTATTTT

j_call: TRBJ2-7
v_call: TRBV18
clone_size: NA
d_call: TRBD1
cdr3_aa: CASSPPSGQGTYEQYF
cdr3_nt: TGTGCCAGCTCACCACCATCGGGACAGGGGACCTACGAGCAGTACTTC

j_call: TRBJ2-1
v_call: TRBV27
clone_size: NA
d_call: NA
cdr3_aa: CASREILGVSSSYNEQFF
cdr3_nt: TGTGCCAGCAGGGAAATCTTAGGGGTCTCAAGCTCCTACAATGAGCAGTTCTTC

j_call: TRBJ1-2
v_call: TRBV4-3
clone_size: NA
d_call: TRBD1
cdr3_aa: CASSQDVYRTGTNYGYTF
cdr3_nt: TGCGCCAGCAGCCAAGATGTTTATAGGACAGGGACCAACTATGGCTACACCTTC

j_call: TRBJ2-1
v_call: TRBV2
clone_size: NA
d_call: TRBD1
cdr3_aa: CASSGQGIRNEQFF
cdr3_nt: TGTGCCAGTTCTGGACAGGGGATCCGCAATGAGCAGTTCTTC

j_call: TRBJ2-7
v_call: TRBV29-1
clone_size: NA
d_call: TRBD1
cdr3_aa: CSVDPGGSYEQYF
cdr3_nt: TGCAGCGTTGATCCAGGGGGCTCCTACGAGCAGTACTTC

j_call: TRBJ2-3
v_call: TRBV9
clone_size: NA
d_call: TRBD2
cdr3_aa: CASSGLARTSTDTQYF
cdr3_nt: TGTGCCAGCAGCGGACTAGCGCGGACTAGCACAGATACGCAGTATTTT

j_call: TRBJ1-5
v_call: TRBV18
clone_size: few
d_call: TRBD1
cdr3_aa: CASSPGDSRNQPQHF
cdr3_nt: TGTGCCAGCTCACCAGGGGACAGCCGCAATCAGCCCCAGCATTTT

j_call: TRBJ2-7
v_call: TRBV2
clone_size: NA
d_call: TRBD1
cdr3_aa: CASSRDRGLGEQYF
cdr3_nt: TGTGCCAGCAGTCGCGACAGGGGTCTCGGCGAGCAGTACTTC

j_call: TRBJ2-7
v_call: TRBV28
clone_size: NA
d_call: TRBD2
cdr3_aa: CASSLPPWGSRTSPTHEQYF
cdr3_nt: TGTGCCAGCAGTCTCCCTCCTTGGGGCAGCCGGACTAGCCCCACTCACGAGCAGTACTTC

j_call: TRBJ1-1
v_call: TRBV6-5
clone_size: NA
d_call: NA
cdr3_aa: CASSLQENTEAFF
cdr3_nt: TGTGCCAGCAGTTTACAGGAGAACACTGAAGCTTTCTTT

j_call: TRBJ2-1
v_call: TRBV25-1
clone_size: NA
d_call: TRBD1
cdr3_aa: CASTLGTGAYEQFF
cdr3_nt: TGTGCCAGCACCCTGGGAACAGGGGCCTATGAGCAGTTCTTC